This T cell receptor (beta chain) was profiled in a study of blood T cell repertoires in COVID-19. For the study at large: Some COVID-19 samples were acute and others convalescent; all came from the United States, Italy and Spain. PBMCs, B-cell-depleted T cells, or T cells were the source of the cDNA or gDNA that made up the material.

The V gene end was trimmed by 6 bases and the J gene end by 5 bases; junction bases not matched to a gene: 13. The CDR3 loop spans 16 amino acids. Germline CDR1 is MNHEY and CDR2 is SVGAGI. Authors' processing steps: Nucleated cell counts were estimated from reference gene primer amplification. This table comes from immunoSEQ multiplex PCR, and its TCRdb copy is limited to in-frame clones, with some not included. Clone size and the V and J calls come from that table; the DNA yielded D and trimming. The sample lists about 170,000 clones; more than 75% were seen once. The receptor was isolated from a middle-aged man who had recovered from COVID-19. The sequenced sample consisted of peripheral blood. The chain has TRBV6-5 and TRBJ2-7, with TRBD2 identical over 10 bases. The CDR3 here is CASRYDLSGGRNEQYF. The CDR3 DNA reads TGTGCCAGCAGGTACGACCTTAGCGGGGGGCGGAACGAGCAGTACTTC.